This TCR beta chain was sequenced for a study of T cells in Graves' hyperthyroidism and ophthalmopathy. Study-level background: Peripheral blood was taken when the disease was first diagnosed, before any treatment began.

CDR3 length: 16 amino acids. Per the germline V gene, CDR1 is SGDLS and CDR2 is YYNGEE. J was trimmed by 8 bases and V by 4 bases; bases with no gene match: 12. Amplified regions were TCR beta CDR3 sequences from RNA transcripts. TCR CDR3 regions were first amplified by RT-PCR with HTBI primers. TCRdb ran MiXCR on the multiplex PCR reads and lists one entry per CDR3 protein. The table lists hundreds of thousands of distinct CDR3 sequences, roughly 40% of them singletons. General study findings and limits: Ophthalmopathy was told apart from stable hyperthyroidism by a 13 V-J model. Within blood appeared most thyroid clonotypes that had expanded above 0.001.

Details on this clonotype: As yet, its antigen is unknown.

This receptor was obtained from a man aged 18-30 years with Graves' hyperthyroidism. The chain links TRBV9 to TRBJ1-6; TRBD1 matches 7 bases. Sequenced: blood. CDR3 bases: TGTGCCAGCAGCCCCCGGACAGGAATTCGGCATTCACCCCTCCACTTT. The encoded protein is CASSPRTGIRHSPLHF.